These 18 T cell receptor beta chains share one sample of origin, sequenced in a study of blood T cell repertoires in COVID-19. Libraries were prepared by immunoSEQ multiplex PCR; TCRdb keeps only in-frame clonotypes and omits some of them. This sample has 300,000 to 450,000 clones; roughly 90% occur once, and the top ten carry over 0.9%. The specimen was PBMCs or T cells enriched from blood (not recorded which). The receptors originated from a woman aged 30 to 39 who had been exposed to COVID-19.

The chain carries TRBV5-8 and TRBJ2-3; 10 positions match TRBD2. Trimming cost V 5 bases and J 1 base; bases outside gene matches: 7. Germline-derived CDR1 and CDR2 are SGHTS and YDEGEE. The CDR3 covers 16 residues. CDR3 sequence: CASSASGRARTDTQYF. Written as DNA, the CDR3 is TGTGCCAGCAGTGCGAGCGGGAGGGCCCGCACAGATACGCAGTATTTT.

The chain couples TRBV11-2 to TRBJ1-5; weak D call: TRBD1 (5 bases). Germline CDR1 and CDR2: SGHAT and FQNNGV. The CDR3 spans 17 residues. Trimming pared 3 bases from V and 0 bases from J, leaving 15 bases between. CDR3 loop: CASSLGSLGGSNQPQHF. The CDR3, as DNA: TGTGCCAGCAGCTTGGGTAGCCTGGGGGGTAGCAATCAGCCCCAGCATTTT.

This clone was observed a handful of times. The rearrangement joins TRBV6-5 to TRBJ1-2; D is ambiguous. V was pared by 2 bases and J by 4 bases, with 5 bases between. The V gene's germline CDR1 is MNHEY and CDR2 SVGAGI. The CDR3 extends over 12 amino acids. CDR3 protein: CASSYGGYGYTF. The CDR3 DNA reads TGTGCCAGCAGTTACGGAGGCTATGGCTACACCTTC.

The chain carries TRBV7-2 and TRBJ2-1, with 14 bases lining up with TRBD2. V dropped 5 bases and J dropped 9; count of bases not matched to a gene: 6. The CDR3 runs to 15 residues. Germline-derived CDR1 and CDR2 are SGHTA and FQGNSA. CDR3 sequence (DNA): TGTGCCAGCAGCGGCGGACTAGCGGGAGGCATTGAGCAGTTCTTC. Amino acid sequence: CASSGGLAGGIEQFF.

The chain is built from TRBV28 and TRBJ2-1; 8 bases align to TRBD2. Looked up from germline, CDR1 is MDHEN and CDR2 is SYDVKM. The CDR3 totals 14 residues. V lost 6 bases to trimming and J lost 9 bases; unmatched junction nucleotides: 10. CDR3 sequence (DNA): TGTGCCAGCAGGCCGGGACTAGTGGTTACTGAGCAGTTCTTC. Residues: CASRPGLVVTEQFF.

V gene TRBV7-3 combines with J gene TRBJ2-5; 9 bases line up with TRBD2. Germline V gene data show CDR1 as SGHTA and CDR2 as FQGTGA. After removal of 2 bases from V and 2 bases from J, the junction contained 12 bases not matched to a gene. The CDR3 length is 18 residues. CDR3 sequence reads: CASSLWGLTSGRQETQYF. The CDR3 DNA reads TGTGCCAGCAGCTTATGGGGTTTGACTAGCGGTAGACAAGAGACCCAGTACTTC.

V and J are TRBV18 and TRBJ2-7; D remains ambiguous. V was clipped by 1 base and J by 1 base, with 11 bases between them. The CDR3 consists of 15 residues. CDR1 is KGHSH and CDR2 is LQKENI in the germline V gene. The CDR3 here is CASSPQGDWSYEQYF. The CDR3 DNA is TGTGCCAGCTCACCACAAGGAGATTGGTCCTACGAGCAGTACTTC.

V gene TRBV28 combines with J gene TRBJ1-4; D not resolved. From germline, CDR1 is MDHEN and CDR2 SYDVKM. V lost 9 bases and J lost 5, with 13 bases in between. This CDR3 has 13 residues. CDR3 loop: CASHSIRNEKLFF. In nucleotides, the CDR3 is TGTGCCAGTCACAGCATTAGAAATGAAAAACTGTTTTTT.

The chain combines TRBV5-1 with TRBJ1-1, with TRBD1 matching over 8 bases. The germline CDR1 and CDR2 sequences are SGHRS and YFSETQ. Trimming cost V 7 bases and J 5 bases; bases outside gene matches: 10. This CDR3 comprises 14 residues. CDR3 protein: CASAYGQGKTEAFF. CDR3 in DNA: TGCGCCAGCGCTTACGGACAGGGTAAGACTGAAGCTTTCTTT.

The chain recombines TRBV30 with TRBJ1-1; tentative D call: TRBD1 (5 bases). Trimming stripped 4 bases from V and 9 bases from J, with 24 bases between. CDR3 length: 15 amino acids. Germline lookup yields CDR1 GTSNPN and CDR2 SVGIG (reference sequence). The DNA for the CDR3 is TGTGCCTGGAAATCCCCAGACGTAGGGGTCCCTAAAGCTTTCTTT. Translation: CAWKSPDVGVPKAFF.

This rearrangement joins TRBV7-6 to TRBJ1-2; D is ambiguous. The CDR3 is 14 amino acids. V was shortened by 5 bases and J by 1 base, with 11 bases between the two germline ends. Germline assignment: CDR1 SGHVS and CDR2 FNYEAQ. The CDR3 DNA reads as TGTGCCAGCAGCCCGCGACAATTTAACTATGGCTACACCTTC. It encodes CASSPRQFNYGYTF.

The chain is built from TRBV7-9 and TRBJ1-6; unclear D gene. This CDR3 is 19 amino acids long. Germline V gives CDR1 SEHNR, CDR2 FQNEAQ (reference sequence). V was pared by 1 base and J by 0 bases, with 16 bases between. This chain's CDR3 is CASSLVLTTGSSYNSPLHF. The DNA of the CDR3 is TGTGCCAGCAGCTTAGTTCTAACGACGGGGAGCTCCTATAATTCACCCCTCCACTTT. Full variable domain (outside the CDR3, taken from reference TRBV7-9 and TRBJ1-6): DTGVSQNPRHKITKRGQNVTFRCDPISEHNRLYWYRQTLGQGPEFLTYFQNEAQLEKSRLLSDRFSAERPKGSFSTLEIQRTEQGDSAMYLCASSLVLTTGSSYNSPLHFGNGTRLTVT.

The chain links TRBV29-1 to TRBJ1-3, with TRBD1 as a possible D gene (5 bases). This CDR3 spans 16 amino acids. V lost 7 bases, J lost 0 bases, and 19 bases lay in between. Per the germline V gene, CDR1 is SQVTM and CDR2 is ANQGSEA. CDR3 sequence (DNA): TGCAGCGCCCAAGCGGGGGGAATCGGCTCTGGAAACACCATATATTTT. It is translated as CSAQAGGIGSGNTIYF.

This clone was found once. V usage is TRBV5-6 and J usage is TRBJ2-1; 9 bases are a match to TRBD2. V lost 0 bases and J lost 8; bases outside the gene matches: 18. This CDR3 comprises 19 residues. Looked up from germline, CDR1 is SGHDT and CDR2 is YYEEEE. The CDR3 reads CASSLVGREGLGGTHEQFF. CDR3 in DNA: TGTGCCAGCAGCTTGGTGGGGCGGGAGGGCCTGGGCGGTACACATGAGCAGTTCTTC.

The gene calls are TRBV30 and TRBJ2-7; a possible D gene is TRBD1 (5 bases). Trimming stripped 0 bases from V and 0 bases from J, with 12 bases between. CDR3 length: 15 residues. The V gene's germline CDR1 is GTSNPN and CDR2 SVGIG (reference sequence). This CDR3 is CAWSVQSGFSYEQYF. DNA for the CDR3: TGTGCCTGGAGTGTACAGTCAGGGTTCTCCTACGAGCAGTACTTC.

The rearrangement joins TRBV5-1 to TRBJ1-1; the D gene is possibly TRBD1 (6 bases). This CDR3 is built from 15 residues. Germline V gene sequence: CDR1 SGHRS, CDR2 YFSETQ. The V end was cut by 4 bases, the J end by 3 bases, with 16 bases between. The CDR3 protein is CASSPPGGGHTEAFF. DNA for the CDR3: TGCGCCAGCAGCCCCCCGGGAGGGGGTCACACTGAAGCTTTCTTT.

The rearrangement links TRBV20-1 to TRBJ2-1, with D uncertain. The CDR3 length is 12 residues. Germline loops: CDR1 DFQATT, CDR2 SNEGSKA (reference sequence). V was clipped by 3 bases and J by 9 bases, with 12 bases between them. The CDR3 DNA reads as TGCAGTGCTAGTGGCGCGATCGGTGAGCAGTTCTTC. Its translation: CSASGAIGEQFF.

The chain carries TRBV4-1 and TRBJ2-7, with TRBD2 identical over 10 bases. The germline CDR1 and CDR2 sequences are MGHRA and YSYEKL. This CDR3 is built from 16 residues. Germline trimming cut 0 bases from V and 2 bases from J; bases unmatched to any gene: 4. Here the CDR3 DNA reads TGCGCCAGCAGCCAAGAGGGCCTAGCGGGGGCCTACGAGCAGTACTTC. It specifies CASSQEGLAGAYEQYF.